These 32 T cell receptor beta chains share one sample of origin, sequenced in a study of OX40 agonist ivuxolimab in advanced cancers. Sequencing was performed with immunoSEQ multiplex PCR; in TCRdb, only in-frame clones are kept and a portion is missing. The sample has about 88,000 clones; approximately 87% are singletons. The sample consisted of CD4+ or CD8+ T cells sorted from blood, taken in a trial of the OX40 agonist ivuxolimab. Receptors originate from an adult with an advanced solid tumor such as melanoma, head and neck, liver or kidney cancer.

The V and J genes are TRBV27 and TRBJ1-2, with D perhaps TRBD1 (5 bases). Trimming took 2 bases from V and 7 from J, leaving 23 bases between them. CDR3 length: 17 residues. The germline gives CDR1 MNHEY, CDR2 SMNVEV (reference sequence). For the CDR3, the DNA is TGTGCCAGCAGTTTAGGGGGGTCGGAGCAAGGGATCTCTGGCTACACCTTC. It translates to CASSLGGSEQGISGYTF.

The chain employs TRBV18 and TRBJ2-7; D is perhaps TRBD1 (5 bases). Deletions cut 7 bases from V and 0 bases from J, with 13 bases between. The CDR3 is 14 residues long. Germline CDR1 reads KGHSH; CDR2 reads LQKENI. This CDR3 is CASFPRQGSYEQYF. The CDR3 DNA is TGTGCCAGCTTTCCTCGGCAGGGCTCCTACGAGCAGTACTTC.

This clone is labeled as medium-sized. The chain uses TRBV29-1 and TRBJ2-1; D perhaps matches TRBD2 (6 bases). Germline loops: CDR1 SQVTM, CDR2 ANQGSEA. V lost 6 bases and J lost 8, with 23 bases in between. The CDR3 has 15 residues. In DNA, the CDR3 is TGCAGCGTCCTCAAACTAGCCCTAACGTGGTATGAGCAGTTCTTC. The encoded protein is CSVLKLALTWYEQFF.

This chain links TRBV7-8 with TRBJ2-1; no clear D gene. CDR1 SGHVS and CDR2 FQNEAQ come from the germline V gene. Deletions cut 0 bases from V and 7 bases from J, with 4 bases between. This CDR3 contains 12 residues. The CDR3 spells CASSLAENEQFF. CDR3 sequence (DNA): TGTGCCAGCAGCTTAGCGGAGAATGAGCAGTTCTTC.

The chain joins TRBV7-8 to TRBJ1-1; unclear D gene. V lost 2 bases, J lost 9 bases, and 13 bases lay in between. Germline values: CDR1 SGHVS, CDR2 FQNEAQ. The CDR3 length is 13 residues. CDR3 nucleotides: TGTGCCAGCAGCTTACCCCCAGGACTAAAAGCTTTCTTT. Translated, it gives CASSLPPGLKAFF.

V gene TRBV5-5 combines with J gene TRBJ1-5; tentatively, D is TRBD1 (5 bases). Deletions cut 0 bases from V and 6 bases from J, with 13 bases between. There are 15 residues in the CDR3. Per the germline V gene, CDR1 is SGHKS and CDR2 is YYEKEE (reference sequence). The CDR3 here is CASSLGLGGVQPQHF. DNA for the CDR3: TGTGCCAGCAGCTTGGGGCTCGGAGGGGTTCAGCCCCAGCATTTT.

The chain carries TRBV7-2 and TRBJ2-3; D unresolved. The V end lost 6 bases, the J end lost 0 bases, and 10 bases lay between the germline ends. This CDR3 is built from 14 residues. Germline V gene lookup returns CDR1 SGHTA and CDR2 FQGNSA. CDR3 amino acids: CASSRTLSTDTQYF. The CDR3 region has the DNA TGTGCCAGCAGTAGAACTCTGAGCACAGATACGCAGTATTTT. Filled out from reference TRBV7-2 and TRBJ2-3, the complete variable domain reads GAGVSQSPSNKVTEKGKDVELRCDPISGHTALYWYRQSLGQGLEFLIYFQGNSAPDKSGLPSDRFSAERTGGSVSTLTIQRTQQEDSAVYLCASSRTLSTDTQYFGPGTRLTVL.

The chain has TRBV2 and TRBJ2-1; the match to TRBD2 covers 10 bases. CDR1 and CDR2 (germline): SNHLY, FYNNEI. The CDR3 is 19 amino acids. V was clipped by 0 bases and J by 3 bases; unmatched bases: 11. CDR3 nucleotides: TGTGCCAGCAGTGAAGCGACAGGTTTTTGGACTAGCGGCTACAATGAGCAGTTCTTC. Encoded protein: CASSEATGFWTSGYNEQFF. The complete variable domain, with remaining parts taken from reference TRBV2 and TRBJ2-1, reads EPEVTQTPSHQVTQMGQEVILRCVPISNHLYFYWYRQILGQKVEFLVSFYNNEISEKSEIFDDQFSVERPDGSNFTLKIRSTKLEDSAMYFCASSEATGFWTSGYNEQFFGPGTRLTVL.

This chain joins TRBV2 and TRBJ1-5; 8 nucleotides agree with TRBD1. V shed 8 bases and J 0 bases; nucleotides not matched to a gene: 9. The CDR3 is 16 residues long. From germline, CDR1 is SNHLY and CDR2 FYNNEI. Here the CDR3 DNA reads TGTGCCAGCCACCTAGGACAGGGACTTAGCAATCAGCCCCAGCATTTT. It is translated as CASHLGQGLSNQPQHF.

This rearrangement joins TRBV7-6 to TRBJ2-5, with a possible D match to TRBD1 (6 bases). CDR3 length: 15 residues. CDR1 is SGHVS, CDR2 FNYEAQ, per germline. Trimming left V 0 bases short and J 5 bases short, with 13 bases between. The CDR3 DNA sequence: TGTGCCAGCAGCTTAGCTGGGGAAGGACAGGAGACCCAGTACTTC. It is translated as CASSLAGEGQETQYF. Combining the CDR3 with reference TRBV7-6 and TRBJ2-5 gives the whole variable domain GAGVSQSPRYKVTKRGQDVALRCDPISGHVSLYWYRQALGQGPEFLTYFNYEAQQDKSGLPNDRFSAERPEGSISTLTIQRTEQRDSAMYRCASSLAGEGQETQYFGPGTRLLVL.

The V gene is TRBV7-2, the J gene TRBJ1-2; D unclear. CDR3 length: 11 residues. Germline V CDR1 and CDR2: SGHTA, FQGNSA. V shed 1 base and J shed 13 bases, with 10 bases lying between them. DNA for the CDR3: TGTGCCAGCAGCTTAGGGCGGATTTCCACCTTC. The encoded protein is CASSLGRISTF.

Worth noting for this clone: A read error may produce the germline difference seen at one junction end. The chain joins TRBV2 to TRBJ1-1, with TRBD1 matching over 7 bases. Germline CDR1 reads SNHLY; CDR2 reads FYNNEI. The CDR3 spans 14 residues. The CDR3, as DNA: TGTGCCGGCAGTGCTAGACAGGGCAACACTGAAGCTTTCTTT. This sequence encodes CAGSARQGNTEAFF.

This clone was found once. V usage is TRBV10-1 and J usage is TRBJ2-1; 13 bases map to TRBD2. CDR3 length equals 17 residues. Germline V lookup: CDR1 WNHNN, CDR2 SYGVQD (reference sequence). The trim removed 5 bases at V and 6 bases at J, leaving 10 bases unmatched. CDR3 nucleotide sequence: TGCGCCAGCAGTCCGAGACTAGCGGGGGGACTAGTCAATGAGCAGTTCTTC. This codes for CASSPRLAGGLVNEQFF.

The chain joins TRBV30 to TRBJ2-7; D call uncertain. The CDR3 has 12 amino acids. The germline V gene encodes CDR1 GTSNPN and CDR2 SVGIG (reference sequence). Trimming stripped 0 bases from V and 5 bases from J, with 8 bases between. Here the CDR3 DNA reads TGTGCCTGGAGTGTACAAGGGAACGAGCAGTACTTC. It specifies CAWSVQGNEQYF. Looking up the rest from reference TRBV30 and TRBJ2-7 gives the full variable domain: SQTIHQWPATLVQPVGSPLSLECTVEGTSNPNLYWYRQAAGRGLQLLFYSVGIGQISSEVPQNLSASRPQDRQFILSSKKLLLSDSGFYLCAWSVQGNEQYFGPGTRLTVT.

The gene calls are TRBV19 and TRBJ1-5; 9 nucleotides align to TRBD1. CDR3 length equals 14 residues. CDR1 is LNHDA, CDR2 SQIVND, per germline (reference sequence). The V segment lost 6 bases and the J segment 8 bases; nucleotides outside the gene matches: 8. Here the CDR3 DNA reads TGTGCCAGTAGGGACAGGGGCGCCCTTGAGCCCCAGCATTTT. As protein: CASRDRGALEPQHF.

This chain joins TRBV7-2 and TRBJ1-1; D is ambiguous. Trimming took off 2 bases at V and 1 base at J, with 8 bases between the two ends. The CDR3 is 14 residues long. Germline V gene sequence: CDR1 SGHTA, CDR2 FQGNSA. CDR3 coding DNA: TGTGCCAGCAGCTTAATGGGAACGAACACTGAAGCTTTCTTT. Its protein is CASSLMGTNTEAFF.

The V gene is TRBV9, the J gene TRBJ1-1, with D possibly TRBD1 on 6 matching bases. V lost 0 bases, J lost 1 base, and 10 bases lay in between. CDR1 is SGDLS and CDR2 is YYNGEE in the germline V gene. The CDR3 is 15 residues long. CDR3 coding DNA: TGTGCCAGCAGCGTAGCTCAAGGGGGGAACACTGAAGCTTTCTTT. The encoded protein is CASSVAQGGNTEAFF.

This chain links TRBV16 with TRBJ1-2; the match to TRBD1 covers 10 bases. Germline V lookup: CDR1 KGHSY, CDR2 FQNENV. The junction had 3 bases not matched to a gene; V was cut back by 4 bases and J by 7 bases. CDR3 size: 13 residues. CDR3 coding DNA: TGTGCCAGCAGCCGCGGGACAGGGGCTGGCTACACCTTC. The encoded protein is CASSRGTGAGYTF.

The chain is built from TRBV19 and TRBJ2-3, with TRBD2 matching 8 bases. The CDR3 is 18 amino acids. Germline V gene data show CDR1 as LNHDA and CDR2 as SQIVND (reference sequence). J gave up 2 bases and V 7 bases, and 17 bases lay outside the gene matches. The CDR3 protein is CASTSLSSGGRDTDTQYF. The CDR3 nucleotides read TGTGCCAGTACATCTTTATCGAGCGGGGGCCGAGACACAGATACGCAGTATTTT.

In nucleotides, the CDR3 is TGTGCCAGCAGCCCCAGCGGGAGATTCACCGGGGAGCTGTTTTTT. The encoded protein is CASSPSGRFTGELFF. The chain uses TRBV7-9 and TRBJ2-2, with TRBD2 identical over 8 bases. The CDR3 has 15 amino acids. The germline V gene encodes CDR1 SEHNR and CDR2 FQNEAQ (reference sequence). The V gene end was trimmed by 5 bases and the J gene end by 4 bases; junction bases not matched to a gene: 6.

The CDR3 coding sequence is TGTGCCAGCAAATCTCACAGGGGCGGAGGCACAGATACGCAGTATTTT. This gives the protein CASKSHRGGGTDTQYF. The V and J genes are TRBV19 and TRBJ2-3, with 7 nucleotides matching TRBD1. Trimming removed 9 bases from V and 1 base from J; junction bases left unmatched: 13. The CDR3 sequence is 16 residues long. Germline CDR1 is LNHDA and CDR2 is SQIVND (reference sequence). The complete variable domain, with remaining parts taken from reference TRBV19 and TRBJ2-3, reads DGGITQSPKYLFRKEGQNVTLSCEQNLNHDAMYWYRQDPGQGLRLIYYSQIVNDFQKGDIAEGYSVSREKKESFPLTVTSAQKNPTAFYLCASKSHRGGGTDTQYFGPGTRLTVL.

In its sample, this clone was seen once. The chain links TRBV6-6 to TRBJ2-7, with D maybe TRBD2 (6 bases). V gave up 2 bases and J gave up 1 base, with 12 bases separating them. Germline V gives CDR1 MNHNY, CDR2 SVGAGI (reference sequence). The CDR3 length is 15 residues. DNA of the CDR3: TGTGCCAGCAGTTACGAGGGACTCACATCCTACGAGCAGTACTTC. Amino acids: CASSYEGLTSYEQYF.

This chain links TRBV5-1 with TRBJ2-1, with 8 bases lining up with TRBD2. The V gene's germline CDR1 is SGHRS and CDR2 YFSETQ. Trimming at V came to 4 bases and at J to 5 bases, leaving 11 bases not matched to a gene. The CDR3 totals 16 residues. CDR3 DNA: TGCGCCAGCAGCGGAGAGCGGGGGCCGCGAGACAATGAGCAGTTCTTC. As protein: CASSGERGPRDNEQFF. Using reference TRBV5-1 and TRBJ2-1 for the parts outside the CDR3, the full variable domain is KAGVTQTPRYLIKTRGQQVTLSCSPISGHRSVSWYQQTPGQGLQFLFEYFSETQRNKGNFPGRFSGRQFSNSRSEMNVSTLELGDSALYLCASSGERGPRDNEQFFGPGTRLTVL.

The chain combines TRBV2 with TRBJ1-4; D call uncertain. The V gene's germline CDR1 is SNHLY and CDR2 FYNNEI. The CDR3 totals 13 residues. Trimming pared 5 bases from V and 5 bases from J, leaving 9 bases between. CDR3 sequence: CASSNGINEKLFF. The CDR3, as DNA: TGTGCCAGCAGTAACGGGATAAATGAAAAACTGTTTTTT.

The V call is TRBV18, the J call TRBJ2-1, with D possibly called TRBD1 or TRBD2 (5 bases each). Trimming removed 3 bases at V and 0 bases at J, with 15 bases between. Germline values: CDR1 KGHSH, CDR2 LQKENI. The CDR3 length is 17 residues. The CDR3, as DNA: TGTGCCAGCTCACCGAGGGACGGCCGAGCCTCCTACAATGAGCAGTTCTTC. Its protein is CASSPRDGRASYNEQFF.

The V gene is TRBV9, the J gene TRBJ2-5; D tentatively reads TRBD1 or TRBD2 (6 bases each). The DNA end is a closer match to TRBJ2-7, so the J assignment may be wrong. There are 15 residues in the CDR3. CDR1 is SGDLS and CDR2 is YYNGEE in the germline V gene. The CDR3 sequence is CASSVAPGATYEQYF. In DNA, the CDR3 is TGTGCCAGCAGCGTAGCCCCGGGGGCTACCTACGAGCAGTACTTC.

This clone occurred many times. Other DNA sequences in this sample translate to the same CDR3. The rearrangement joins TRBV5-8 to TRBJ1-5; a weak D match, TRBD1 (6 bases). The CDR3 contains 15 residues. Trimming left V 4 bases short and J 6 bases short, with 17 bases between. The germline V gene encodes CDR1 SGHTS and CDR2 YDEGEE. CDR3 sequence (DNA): TGTGCCAGCAGCGGTCAGGGGTTACAGGTTCAGCCCCAGCATTTT. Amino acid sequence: CASSGQGLQVQPQHF.

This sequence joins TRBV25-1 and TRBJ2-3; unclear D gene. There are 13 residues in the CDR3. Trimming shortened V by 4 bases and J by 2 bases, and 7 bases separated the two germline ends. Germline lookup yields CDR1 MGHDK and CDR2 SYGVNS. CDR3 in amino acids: CASSADHTDTQYF. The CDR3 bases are TGTGCCAGCAGTGCAGATCACACAGATACGCAGTATTTT.

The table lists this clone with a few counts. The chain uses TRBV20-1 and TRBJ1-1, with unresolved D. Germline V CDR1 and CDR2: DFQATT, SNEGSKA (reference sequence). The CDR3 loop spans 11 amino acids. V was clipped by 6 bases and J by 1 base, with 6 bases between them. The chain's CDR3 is CSAKRNTEAFF. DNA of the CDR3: TGCAGTGCGAAGAGGAACACTGAAGCTTTCTTT.

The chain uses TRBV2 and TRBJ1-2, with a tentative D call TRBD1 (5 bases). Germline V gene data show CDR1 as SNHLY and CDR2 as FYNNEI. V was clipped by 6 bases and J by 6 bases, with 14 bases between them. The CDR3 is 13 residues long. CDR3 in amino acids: CASRWIREDGYTF. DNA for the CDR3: TGTGCCAGCAGGTGGATCAGGGAAGATGGCTACACCTTC.

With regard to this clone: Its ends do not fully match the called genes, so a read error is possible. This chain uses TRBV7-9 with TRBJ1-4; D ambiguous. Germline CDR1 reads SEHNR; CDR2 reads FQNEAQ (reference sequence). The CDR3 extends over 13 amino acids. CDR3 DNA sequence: TGTGCCAGCAGCCTAGCGACGGATGAAAAACTGTTTTTT. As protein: CASSLATDEKLFF.

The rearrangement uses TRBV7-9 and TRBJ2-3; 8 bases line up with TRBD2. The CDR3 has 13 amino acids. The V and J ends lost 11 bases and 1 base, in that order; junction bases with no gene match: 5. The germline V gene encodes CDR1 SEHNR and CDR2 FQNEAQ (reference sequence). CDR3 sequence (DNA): TGTGCCCTCTCCGGGGGGGGCACAGATACGCAGTATTTT. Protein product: CALSGGGTDTQYF.